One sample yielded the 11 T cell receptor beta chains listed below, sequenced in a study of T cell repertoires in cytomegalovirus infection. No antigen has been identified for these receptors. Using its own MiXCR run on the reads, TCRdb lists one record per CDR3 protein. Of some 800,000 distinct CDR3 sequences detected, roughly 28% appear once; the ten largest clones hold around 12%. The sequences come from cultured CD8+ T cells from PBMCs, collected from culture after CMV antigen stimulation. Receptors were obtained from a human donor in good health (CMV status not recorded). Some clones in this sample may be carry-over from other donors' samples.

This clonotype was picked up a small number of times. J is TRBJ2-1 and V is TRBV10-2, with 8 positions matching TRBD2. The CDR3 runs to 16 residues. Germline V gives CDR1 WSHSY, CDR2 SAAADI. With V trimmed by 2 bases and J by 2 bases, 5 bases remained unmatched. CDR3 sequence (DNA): TGCGCCAGCAGTGAGAGGGGCGGGGGGCCCTACAATGAGCAGTTCTTC. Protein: CASSERGGGPYNEQFF.

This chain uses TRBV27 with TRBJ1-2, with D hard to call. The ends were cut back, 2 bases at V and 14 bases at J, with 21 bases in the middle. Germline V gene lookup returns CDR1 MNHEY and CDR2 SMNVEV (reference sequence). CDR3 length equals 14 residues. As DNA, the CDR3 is TGTGCCAGCAGTTTAGTACGTGCTGGGCCCGATACGACCTTC. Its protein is CASSLVRAGPDTTF.

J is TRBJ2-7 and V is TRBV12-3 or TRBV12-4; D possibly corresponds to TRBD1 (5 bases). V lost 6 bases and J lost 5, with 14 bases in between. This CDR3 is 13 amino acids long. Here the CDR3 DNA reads TGTGCCAGCAGCCCAGGGATTAACCACGAGCAGTACTTC. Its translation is CASSPGINHEQYF.

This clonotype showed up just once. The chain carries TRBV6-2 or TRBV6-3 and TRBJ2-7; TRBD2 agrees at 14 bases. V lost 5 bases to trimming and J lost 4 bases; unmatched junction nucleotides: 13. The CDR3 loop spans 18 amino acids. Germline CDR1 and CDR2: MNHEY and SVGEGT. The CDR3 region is CASSKPGLAGAFKYEQYV. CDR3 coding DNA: TGTGCCAGCAGTAAACCGGGACTAGCGGGGGCCTTTAAATACGAGCAGTACGTC.

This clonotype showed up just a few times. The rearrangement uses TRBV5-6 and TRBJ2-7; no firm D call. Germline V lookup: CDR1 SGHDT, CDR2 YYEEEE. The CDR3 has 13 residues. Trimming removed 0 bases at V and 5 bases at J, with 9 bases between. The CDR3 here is CASSLVVSHEQYF. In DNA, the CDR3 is TGTGCCAGCAGCTTGGTCGTTTCCCACGAGCAGTACTTC.

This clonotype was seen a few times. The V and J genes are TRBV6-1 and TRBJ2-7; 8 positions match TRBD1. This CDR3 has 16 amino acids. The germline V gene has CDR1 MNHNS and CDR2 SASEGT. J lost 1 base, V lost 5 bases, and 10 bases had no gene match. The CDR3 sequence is CASSPDPQGVSYEQYV. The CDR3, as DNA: TGTGCCAGCAGTCCAGACCCACAGGGGGTATCCTACGAGCAGTACGTC.

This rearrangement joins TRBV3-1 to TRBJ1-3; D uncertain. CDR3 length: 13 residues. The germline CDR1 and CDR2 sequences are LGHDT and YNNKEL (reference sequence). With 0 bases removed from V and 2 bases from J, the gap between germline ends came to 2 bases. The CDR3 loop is CASSQDAGNTIYF. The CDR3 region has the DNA TGTGCCAGCAGCCAAGATGCTGGAAACACCATATATTTT.

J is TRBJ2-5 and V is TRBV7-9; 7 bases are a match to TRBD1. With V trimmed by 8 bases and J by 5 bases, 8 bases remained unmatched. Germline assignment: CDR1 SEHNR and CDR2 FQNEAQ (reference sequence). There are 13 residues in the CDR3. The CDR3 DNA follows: TGTGCCAGCGGCCACCAGGGGGACGAGACCCAGTACTTC. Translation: CASGHQGDETQYF.

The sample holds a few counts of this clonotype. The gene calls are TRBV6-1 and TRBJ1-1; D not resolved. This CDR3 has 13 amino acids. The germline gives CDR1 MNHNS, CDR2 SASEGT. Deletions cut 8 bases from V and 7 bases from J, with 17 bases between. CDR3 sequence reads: CASPKGGHREAFF. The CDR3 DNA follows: TGTGCCAGCCCGAAGGGAGGGCACCGTGAAGCTTTCTTT.

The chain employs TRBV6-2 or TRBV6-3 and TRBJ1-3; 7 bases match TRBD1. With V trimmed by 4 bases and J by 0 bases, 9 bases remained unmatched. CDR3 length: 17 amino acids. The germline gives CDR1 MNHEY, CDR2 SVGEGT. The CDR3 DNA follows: TGTGCCAGCAGTTCCCGGACAGGCCTCATCTCTGGAAACACCATATATTTT. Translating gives CASSSRTGLISGNTIYF.

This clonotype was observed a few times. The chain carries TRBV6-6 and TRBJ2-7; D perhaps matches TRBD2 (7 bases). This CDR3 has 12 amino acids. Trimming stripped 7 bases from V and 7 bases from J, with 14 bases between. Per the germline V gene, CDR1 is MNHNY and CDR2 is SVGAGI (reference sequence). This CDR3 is CASIGGLGEQYV. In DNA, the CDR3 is TGTGCCAGCATCGGGGGGCTGGGGGAGCAGTACGTC.